This T cell receptor beta chain is drawn from a study of post-analysis software for immune sequencing data. Study in general: Patients had relapsing-remitting, secondary progressive or progressive-relapsing multiple sclerosis; some lacked subtype. Findings and caveats of the study: There were roughly 5 TRBV segments more frequent in patients than controls, and TRBV5-6, TRBV5-1 and TRBV20-1 were among them. Strong co-clustering by F measure was seen for same-batch samples. In multiple sclerosis, normalized Chao1 diversity was significantly below that of controls.

Unique molecular identifiers tagged the TCR beta cDNA libraries. Input of 1 to 10 million T cells yielded roughly 530,000 cDNA molecules. TCRdb called the PCR reads again in MiXCR, with one record for every CDR3 protein. The sample consists of 600,000 to 750,000 distinct CDR3 sequences, 59% of them appearing once. Germline CDR1 GTSNPN, CDR2 SVGIG (reference sequence). This CDR3 is 15 amino acids long. Losses at the gene ends were 3 bases for V and 7 bases for J; bases not matched to a gene: 10. With regard to this clonotype: Its specificity is not known.

What was sequenced was blood. This sequence originates from a girl aged 2 to 10 with multiple sclerosis. This rearrangement joins TRBV30 to TRBJ2-7; 12 positions agree with TRBD2. The CDR3 protein is CAWRIGLAGRDEQYF. For the CDR3, the DNA is TGTGCCTGGAGGATCGGACTAGCGGGAAGGGATGAGCAGTACTTC. The full variable domain, its missing parts supplied by reference TRBV30 and TRBJ2-7, is SQTIHQWPATLVQPVGSPLSLECTVEGTSNPNLYWYRQAAGRGLQLLFYSVGIGQISSEVPQNLSASRPQDRQFILSSKKLLLSDSGFYLCAWRIGLAGRDEQYFGPGTRLTVT.